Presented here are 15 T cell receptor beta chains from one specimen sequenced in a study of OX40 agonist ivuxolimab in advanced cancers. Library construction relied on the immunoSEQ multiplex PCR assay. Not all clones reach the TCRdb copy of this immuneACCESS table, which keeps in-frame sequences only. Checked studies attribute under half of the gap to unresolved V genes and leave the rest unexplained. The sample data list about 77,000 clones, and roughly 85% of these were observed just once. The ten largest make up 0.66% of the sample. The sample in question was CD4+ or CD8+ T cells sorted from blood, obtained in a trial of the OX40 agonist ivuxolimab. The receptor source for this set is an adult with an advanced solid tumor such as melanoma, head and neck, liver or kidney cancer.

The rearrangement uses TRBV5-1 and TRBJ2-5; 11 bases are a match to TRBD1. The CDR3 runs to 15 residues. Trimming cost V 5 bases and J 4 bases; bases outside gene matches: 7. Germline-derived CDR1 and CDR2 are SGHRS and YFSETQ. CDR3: CASRLGQGAGETQYF. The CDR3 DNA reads TGCGCCAGCAGGCTAGGACAGGGGGCCGGAGAGACCCAGTACTTC. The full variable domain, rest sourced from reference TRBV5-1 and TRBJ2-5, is KAGVTQTPRYLIKTRGQQVTLSCSPISGHRSVSWYQQTPGQGLQFLFEYFSETQRNKGNFPGRFSGRQFSNSRSEMNVSTLELGDSALYLCASRLGQGAGETQYFGPGTRLLVL.

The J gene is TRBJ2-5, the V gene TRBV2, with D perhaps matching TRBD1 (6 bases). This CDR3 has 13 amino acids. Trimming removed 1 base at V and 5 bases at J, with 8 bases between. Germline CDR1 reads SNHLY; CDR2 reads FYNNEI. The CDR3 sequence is CASSEEGGETQYF. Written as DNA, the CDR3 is TGTGCCAGCAGTGAAGAAGGGGGTGAGACCCAGTACTTC.

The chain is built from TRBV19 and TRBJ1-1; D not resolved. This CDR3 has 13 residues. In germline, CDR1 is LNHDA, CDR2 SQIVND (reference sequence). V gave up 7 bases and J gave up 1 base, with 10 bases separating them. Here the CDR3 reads CASTIPPNTEAFF. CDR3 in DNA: TGTGCCAGTACCATCCCCCCGAACACTGAAGCTTTCTTT. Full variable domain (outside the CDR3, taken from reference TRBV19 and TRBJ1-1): DGGITQSPKYLFRKEGQNVTLSCEQNLNHDAMYWYRQDPGQGLRLIYYSQIVNDFQKGDIAEGYSVSREKKESFPLTVTSAQKNPTAFYLCASTIPPNTEAFFGQGTRLTVV.

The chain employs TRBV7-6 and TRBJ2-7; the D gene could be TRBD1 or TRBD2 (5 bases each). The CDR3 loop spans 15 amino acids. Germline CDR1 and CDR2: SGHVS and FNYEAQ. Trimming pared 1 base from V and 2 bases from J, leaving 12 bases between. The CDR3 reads CASSLDSGTPYEQYF. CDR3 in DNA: TGTGCCAGCAGCTTAGACTCCGGGACCCCCTACGAGCAGTACTTC. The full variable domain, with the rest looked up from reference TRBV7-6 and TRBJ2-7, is GAGVSQSPRYKVTKRGQDVALRCDPISGHVSLYWYRQALGQGPEFLTYFNYEAQQDKSGLPNDRFSAERPEGSISTLTIQRTEQRDSAMYRCASSLDSGTPYEQYFGPGTRLTVT.

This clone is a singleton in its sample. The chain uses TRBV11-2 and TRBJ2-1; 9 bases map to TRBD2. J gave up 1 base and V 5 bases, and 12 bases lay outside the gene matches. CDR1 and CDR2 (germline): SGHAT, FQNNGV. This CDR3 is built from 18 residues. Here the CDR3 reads CASSPLGGSGGSYNEQFF. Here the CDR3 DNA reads TGTGCCAGCAGCCCCCTGGGAGGAAGCGGGGGGTCCTACAATGAGCAGTTCTTC.

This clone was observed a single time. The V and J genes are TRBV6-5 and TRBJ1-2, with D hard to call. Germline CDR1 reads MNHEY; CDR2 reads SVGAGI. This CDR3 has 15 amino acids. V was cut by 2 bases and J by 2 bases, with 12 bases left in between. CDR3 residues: CASSYPRTANYGYTF. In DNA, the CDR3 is TGTGCCAGCAGTTACCCTCGGACGGCCAACTATGGCTACACCTTC.

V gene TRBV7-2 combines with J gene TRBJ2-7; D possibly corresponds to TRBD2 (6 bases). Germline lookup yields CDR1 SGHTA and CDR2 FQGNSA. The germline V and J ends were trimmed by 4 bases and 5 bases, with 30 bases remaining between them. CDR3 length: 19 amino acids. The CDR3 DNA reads TGTGCCAGCAGCTCAAATGTACTCTGGGACGGAGGAGGGGAGAACGAGCAGTACTTC. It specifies CASSSNVLWDGGGENEQYF. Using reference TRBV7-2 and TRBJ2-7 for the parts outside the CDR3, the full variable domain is GAGVSQSPSNKVTEKGKDVELRCDPISGHTALYWYRQSLGQGLEFLIYFQGNSAPDKSGLPSDRFSAERTGGSVSTLTIQRTQQEDSAVYLCASSSNVLWDGGGENEQYFGPGTRLTVT.

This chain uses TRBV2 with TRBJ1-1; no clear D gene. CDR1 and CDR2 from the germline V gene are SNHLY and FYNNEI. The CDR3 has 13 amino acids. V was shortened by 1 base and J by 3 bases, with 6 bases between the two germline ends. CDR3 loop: CASSEGGYTEAFF. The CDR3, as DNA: TGTGCCAGCAGTGAAGGGGGATACACTGAAGCTTTCTTT.

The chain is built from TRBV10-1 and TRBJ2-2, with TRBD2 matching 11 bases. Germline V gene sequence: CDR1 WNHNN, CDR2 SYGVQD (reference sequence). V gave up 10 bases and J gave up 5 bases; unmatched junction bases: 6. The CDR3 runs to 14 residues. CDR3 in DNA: TGCGCCAAGCTACTAGCGGGAGAGACCGGGGAGCTGTTTTTT. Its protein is CAKLLAGETGELFF.

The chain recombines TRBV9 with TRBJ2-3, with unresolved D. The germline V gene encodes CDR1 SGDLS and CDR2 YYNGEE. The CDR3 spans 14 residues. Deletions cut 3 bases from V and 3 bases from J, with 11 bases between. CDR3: CASSAQVRTDTQYF. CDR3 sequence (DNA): TGTGCCAGCAGCGCTCAAGTTCGGACAGATACGCAGTATTTT.

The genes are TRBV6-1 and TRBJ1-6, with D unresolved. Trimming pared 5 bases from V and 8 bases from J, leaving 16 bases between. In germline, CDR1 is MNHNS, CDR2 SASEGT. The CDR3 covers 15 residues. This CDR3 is CASSTQPSRDSPLHF. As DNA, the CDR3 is TGTGCCAGCAGTACCCAGCCCAGTAGGGATTCACCCCTCCACTTT.

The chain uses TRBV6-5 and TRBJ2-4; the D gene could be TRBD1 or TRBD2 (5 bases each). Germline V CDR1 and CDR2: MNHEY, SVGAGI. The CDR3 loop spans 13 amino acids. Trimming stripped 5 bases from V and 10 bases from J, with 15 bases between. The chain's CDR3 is CASSLDLGAIQYF. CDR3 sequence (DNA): TGTGCCAGCAGTCTAGATCTCGGGGCAATTCAGTACTTC.

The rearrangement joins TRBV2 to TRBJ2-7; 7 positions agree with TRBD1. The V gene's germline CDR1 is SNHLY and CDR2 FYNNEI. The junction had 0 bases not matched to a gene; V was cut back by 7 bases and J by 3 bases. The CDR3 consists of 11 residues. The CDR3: CASNRGYEQYF. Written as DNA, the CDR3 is TGTGCCAGCAACAGGGGCTACGAGCAGTACTTC.

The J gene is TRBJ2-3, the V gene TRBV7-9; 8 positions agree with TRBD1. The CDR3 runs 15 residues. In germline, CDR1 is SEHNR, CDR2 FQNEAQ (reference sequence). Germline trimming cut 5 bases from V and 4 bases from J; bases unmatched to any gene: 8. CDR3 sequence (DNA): TGTGCCAGCAGCCCGACAGGGGTCGGCGCAGATACGCAGTATTTT. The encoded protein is CASSPTGVGADTQYF.

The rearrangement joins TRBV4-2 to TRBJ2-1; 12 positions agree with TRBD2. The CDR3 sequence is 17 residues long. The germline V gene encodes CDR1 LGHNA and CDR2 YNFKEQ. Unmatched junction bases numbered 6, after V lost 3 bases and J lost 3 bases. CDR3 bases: TGTGCCAGCAGCCAGGAACTAGCGGGGGGAAACTACAATGAGCAGTTCTTC. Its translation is CASSQELAGGNYNEQFF.